What follows are 18 T cell receptor beta chains derived from one specimen sequenced in a study of blood T cell repertoires in COVID-19. Data came from immunoSEQ multiplex PCR; TCRdb stores just in-frame clones and leaves some out. The sample lists approximately 260,000 clones, around 87% occurring once. The sequenced sample consisted of peripheral blood. The receptors here all came from a man aged 55 to 70 who had recovered from COVID-19.

The genes are TRBV6-4 and TRBJ2-6; tentatively, D is TRBD2 (6 bases). The V and J ends lost 0 bases and 0 bases respectively, with 9 bases between them. CDR1 is MRHNA, CDR2 SNTAGT, per germline. CDR3 length: 17 amino acids. In nucleotides, the CDR3 is TGTGCCAGCAGTGACTCTGGAGGGATCTCTGGGGCCAACGTCCTGACTTTC. The encoded protein is CASSDSGGISGANVLTF.

V is TRBV3-1 (or the pseudogene TRBV3-2) and J is TRBJ2-1, with 8 bases identical to TRBD2. This CDR3 spans 11 amino acids. Trimming at V came to 3 bases and at J to 14 bases, leaving 3 bases not matched to a gene. Germline V gives CDR1 LGHDT, CDR2 YNNKEL (reference sequence). The CDR3 loop reads CASSHSGEKFF. In DNA, the CDR3 is TGTGCCAGCAGCCATAGCGGGGAGAAGTTCTTC.

The chain joins TRBV19 to TRBJ1-1, with D perhaps TRBD1 (5 bases). CDR3 size: 14 residues. CDR1 and CDR2 (germline): LNHDA, SQIVND (reference sequence). V was cut by 5 bases and J by 6 bases, with 16 bases left in between. This CDR3 is CASSLQGTLAEAFF. The CDR3 coding sequence is TGTGCCAGTAGTTTGCAGGGTACCCTCGCTGAAGCTTTCTTT. The full variable domain, completed using reference TRBV19 and TRBJ1-1, is DGGITQSPKYLFRKEGQNVTLSCEQNLNHDAMYWYRQDPGQGLRLIYYSQIVNDFQKGDIAEGYSVSREKKESFPLTVTSAQKNPTAFYLCASSLQGTLAEAFFGQGTRLTVV.

The chain is built from TRBV3-1 (or the pseudogene TRBV3-2) and TRBJ1-1; D gene ambiguous. The CDR3 length is 12 residues. Germline CDR1 reads LGHDT; CDR2 reads YNNKEL (reference sequence). V was cut by 0 bases and J by 11 bases, with 10 bases left in between. CDR3 protein: CASSQERNRAFF. Here the CDR3 DNA reads TGTGCCAGCAGCCAAGAAAGAAACCGGGCTTTCTTT.

This clone was recorded once. The chain employs TRBV25-1 and TRBJ1-1; no reliable D call. V lost 7 bases, J lost 7 bases, and 10 bases lay in between. This CDR3 comprises 11 residues. CDR1 is MGHDK, CDR2 SYGVNS, per germline. CDR3 DNA sequence: TGTGCCAGCATGAACCAGATTGAAGCTTTCTTT. Translation gives CASMNQIEAFF. The variable domain in full, with the rest retrieved from reference TRBV25-1 and TRBJ1-1, is EADIYQTPRYLVIGTGKKITLECSQTMGHDKMYWYQQDPGMELHLIHYSYGVNSTEKGDLSSESTVSRIRTEHFPLTLESARPSHTSQYLCASMNQIEAFFGQGTRLTVV.

J is TRBJ1-2 and V is TRBV5-8; no firm D call. Trimming left V 0 bases short and J 5 bases short, with 11 bases between. There are 14 residues in the CDR3. CDR1 SGHTS and CDR2 YDEGEE come from the germline V gene. CDR3 coding DNA: TGTGCCAGCAGCTTGGGGTTTAGAAGTTATGGCTACACCTTC. Residues: CASSLGFRSYGYTF.

The J gene is TRBJ2-6, the V gene TRBV24-1; 7 bases match TRBD1. V was pared by 9 bases and J by 4 bases, with 8 bases of the junction left unmatched. Germline CDR1 is KGHDR and CDR2 is SFDVKD. The CDR3 has 15 residues. The CDR3 reads CATRTGGPGANVLTF. CDR3 bases: TGTGCCACCCGGACAGGCGGGCCGGGGGCCAACGTCCTGACTTTC.

This clone was observed a single time. The chain recombines TRBV5-1 with TRBJ2-5; 9 nucleotides agree with TRBD1. With 2 bases clipped from V and 4 bases from J, the junction kept 9 bases outside the gene matches. From germline, CDR1 is SGHRS and CDR2 YFSETQ. CDR3 length equals 16 residues. In DNA, the CDR3 is TGCGCCAGCAGCTTCGGACAGGGGACAAAAAGAGAGACCCAGTACTTC. It translates to CASSFGQGTKRETQYF.

This chain connects TRBV7-6 to TRBJ2-7; 12 bases are shared with TRBD2. CDR1 and CDR2 from the germline V gene are SGHVS and FNYEAQ. The J segment lost 1 base and the V segment lost 5 bases, leaving 6 bases of the junction unmatched. This CDR3 contains 16 residues. The CDR3 is CASSPLAGGPSYEQYF. The CDR3 DNA reads TGTGCCAGCAGCCCTCTAGCGGGGGGGCCTTCCTACGAGCAGTACTTC.

V and J are TRBV27 and TRBJ1-2; D is undetermined. This CDR3 has 13 residues. CDR1 and CDR2 from the germline V gene are MNHEY and SMNVEV (reference sequence). V shed 4 bases and J shed 5 bases, with 11 bases lying between them. The CDR3, as DNA: TGTGCCAGCAGTTATCAGTCACAGTATGGCTACACCTTC. Protein: CASSYQSQYGYTF.

The chain recombines TRBV18 with TRBJ1-4, with 10 bases aligning to TRBD1. Germline V lookup: CDR1 KGHSH, CDR2 LQKENI. This CDR3 contains 17 residues. Trimming cost V 2 bases and J 8 bases; bases outside gene matches: 11. The CDR3 DNA sequence: TGTGCCAGCTCACCAGGGACAGGGGCCCTTTGGGGAGAAAAACTGTTTTTT. This codes for CASSPGTGALWGEKLFF.

The chain carries TRBV19 and TRBJ1-3, with TRBD1 identical over 8 bases. The CDR3 runs 14 residues. From germline, CDR1 is LNHDA and CDR2 SQIVND (reference sequence). After removal of 3 bases from V and 8 bases from J, the junction contained 6 bases not matched to a gene. The CDR3 spells CASSIGQGGHTIYF. CDR3 bases: TGTGCCAGTAGTATCGGACAGGGTGGGCACACCATATATTTT.

The chain carries TRBV18 and TRBJ2-4, with 7 bases aligning to TRBD1. This CDR3 spans 15 amino acids. V gave up 3 bases and J gave up 2 bases; unmatched junction bases: 4. CDR1 and CDR2 (germline): KGHSH, LQKENI. CDR3 region: CASSPDRVPKNIQYF. The CDR3 nucleotides are TGTGCCAGCTCACCCGACAGGGTGCCCAAAAACATTCAGTACTTC. The variable domain in full, with the rest retrieved from reference TRBV18 and TRBJ2-4, is NAGVMQNPRHLVRRRGQEARLRCSPMKGHSHVYWYRQLPEEGLKFMVYLQKENIIDESGMPKERFSAEFPKEGPSILRIQQVVRGDSAAYFCASSPDRVPKNIQYFGAGTRLSVL.

This clone showed up just a few times. The rearrangement links TRBV5-4 to TRBJ2-7; D possibly corresponds to TRBD1 (6 bases). This CDR3 has 15 residues. CDR1 and CDR2 from the germline V gene are SGHNT and YYREEE (reference sequence). V lost 3 bases to trimming and J lost 7 bases, with 20 bases between them. This CDR3 is CASSSKTQGLFEQYF. The CDR3 DNA is TGTGCCAGCAGCTCTAAAACACAGGGCCTCTTTGAGCAGTACTTC.

V gene TRBV6-6 combines with J gene TRBJ1-6; D is perhaps TRBD1 (5 bases). The V end lost 7 bases, the J end lost 10 bases, and 11 bases lay between the germline ends. Per germline, CDR1 MNHNY and CDR2 SVGAGI (reference sequence). The CDR3 totals 12 residues. DNA of the CDR3: TGTGCCAGCACCAGGGATTACTCACCCCTCCACTTT. Amino acid sequence: CASTRDYSPLHF.

This clone was detected once. The chain carries TRBV19 and TRBJ2-5; 7 nucleotides align to TRBD1. V lost 1 base and J lost 7; bases outside the gene matches: 9. CDR1 and CDR2 from the germline V gene are LNHDA and SQIVND (reference sequence). The CDR3 sequence is 15 residues long. For the CDR3, the DNA is TGTGCCAGTAGTATAGGGGCCGGGACAGCTGGGACCCAGTACTTC. Protein product: CASSIGAGTAGTQYF.

The chain uses TRBV4-1 and TRBJ2-7, with 7 bases lining up with TRBD1. CDR1 and CDR2 (germline): MGHRA, YSYEKL. Losses at the gene ends were 0 bases for V and 1 base for J; bases not matched to a gene: 6. CDR3 length: 16 residues. The CDR3 sequence is CASSQESTGTSYEQYF. The DNA of the CDR3 is TGCGCCAGCAGCCAAGAGTCGACAGGGACATCCTACGAGCAGTACTTC.

The CDR3 here is CASSLSGGAVGEQFF. The CDR3 DNA follows: TGTGCCAGCAGCCTTAGCGGGGGGGCAGTGGGTGAGCAGTTCTTC. The gene calls are TRBV7-6 and TRBJ2-1, with TRBD2 matching 11 bases. Germline V gives CDR1 SGHVS, CDR2 FNYEAQ. With 5 bases clipped from V and 9 bases from J, the junction kept 9 bases outside the gene matches. The CDR3 is 15 amino acids.